The 22 T cell receptor beta chains reported below all come from one sample, sequenced in a study of multiple sclerosis patients with progressive multifocal leukoencephalopathy. Time point in this sample: before natalizumab initiation. The method was immunoSEQ multiplex PCR; TCRdb's version includes in-frame clones alone and lacks a portion of them. The repertoire has some 30,000 clones, roughly 91% of them found once; the top ten carry 1.1%. Sequencing used PBMCs. These TCRs come from a human donor with multiple sclerosis.

This chain connects TRBV11-2 to TRBJ2-2; D may be TRBD2 (6 bases). CDR3 length: 15 residues. With 7 bases removed from V and 4 bases from J, the gap between germline ends came to 16 bases. Germline V gene sequence: CDR1 SGHAT, CDR2 FQNNGV. CDR3 coding DNA: TGTGCCAGCACCTCCCCTCTAGCGACCACCGGGGAGCTGTTTTTT. Its protein is CASTSPLATTGELFF.

V is TRBV5-1 and J is TRBJ2-7; TRBD2 aligns across 7 bases. Germline V gene sequence: CDR1 SGHRS, CDR2 YFSETQ. CDR3 length: 16 residues. V was pared by 0 bases and J by 4 bases, with 10 bases of the junction left unmatched. CDR3 protein: CASSLEFQRGIYEQYF. Here the CDR3 DNA reads TGCGCCAGCAGCTTGGAGTTTCAGCGGGGAATTTACGAGCAGTACTTC.

This clone was seen once. This chain's CDR3 is CASSEAEFGGGYEQYF. DNA of the CDR3: TGTGCCAGCAGTGAAGCCGAGTTCGGGGGGGGCTACGAGCAGTACTTC. The rearrangement uses TRBV6-1 and TRBJ2-7, with 8 bases fitting TRBD2. After removal of 0 bases from V and 3 bases from J, the junction contained 7 bases not matched to a gene. There are 16 residues in the CDR3. CDR1 and CDR2 from the germline V gene are MNHNS and SASEGT.

V and J are TRBV6-4 and TRBJ2-1; 11 positions match TRBD2. V was clipped by 0 bases and J by 6 bases; unmatched bases: 1. CDR3 length equals 15 residues. Germline CDR1 is MRHNA and CDR2 is SNTAGT. CDR3 amino acids: CASSDSSGGANEQFF. CDR3 coding DNA: TGTGCCAGCAGTGACTCTAGCGGGGGGGCCAATGAGCAGTTCTTC.

The V call is TRBV29-1, the J call TRBJ2-1; 8 nucleotides agree with TRBD1. The CDR3 consists of 14 residues. V lost 8 bases, J lost 5 bases, and 11 bases stayed unmatched. Germline V CDR1 and CDR2: SQVTM, ANQGSEA. CDR3 DNA: TGCAGCCCTACATACAGGGGGTATAACAATGAGCAGTTCTTC. Protein: CSPTYRGYNNEQFF.

This CDR3 reads CASRDGLQGEAFF. CDR3 DNA sequence: TGTGCCAGCAGAGACGGACTACAGGGGGAAGCTTTCTTT. The V gene is TRBV28, the J gene TRBJ1-1, with 7 positions matching TRBD1. Germline V gene data show CDR1 as MDHEN and CDR2 as SYDVKM. J was trimmed by 8 bases and V by 6 bases; bases with no gene match: 9. This CDR3 spans 13 amino acids.

The chain employs TRBV2 and TRBJ2-5; D is unresolved. V was clipped by 8 bases and J by 5 bases, with 15 bases between them. In germline, CDR1 is SNHLY, CDR2 FYNNEI. The CDR3 length is 13 residues. This CDR3 is CASLGHERETQYF. The CDR3, as DNA: TGTGCCAGCTTAGGCCACGAAAGGGAGACCCAGTACTTC.

V gene TRBV9 combines with J gene TRBJ2-5, with 8 bases aligning to TRBD2. V shed 6 bases and J 5 bases; nucleotides not matched to a gene: 9. Per germline, CDR1 SGDLS and CDR2 YYNGEE. The CDR3 runs to 14 residues. This CDR3 reads CASNSGESGETQYF. The CDR3 nucleotides read TGTGCCAGCAATAGCGGGGAGTCGGGGGAGACCCAGTACTTC.

This chain links TRBV6-5 with TRBJ1-1; 7 nucleotides align to TRBD1. The CDR3 covers 14 residues. With V trimmed by 2 bases and J by 6 bases, 6 bases remained unmatched. Per the germline V gene, CDR1 is MNHEY and CDR2 is SVGAGI. Here the CDR3 reads CASSYQGGRAEAFF. CDR3 in DNA: TGTGCCAGCAGTTACCAAGGGGGCCGGGCTGAAGCTTTCTTT.

CDR3 in DNA: TGTGCCAGCAGCTTGACCCGGGCCACTAATGAAAAACTGTTTTTT. Amino acid sequence: CASSLTRATNEKLFF. The rearrangement links TRBV5-5 to TRBJ1-4; D is uncertain. The V end was cut by 1 base, the J end by 2 bases, with 9 bases between. Germline lookup yields CDR1 SGHKS and CDR2 YYEKEE (reference sequence). CDR3 length: 15 residues.

In the case of this clone: The sample carries other DNA sequences with the same CDR3. The rearrangement links TRBV5-6 to TRBJ2-7, with D perhaps TRBD1 or TRBD2 (6 bases each). The V and J ends lost 4 bases and 3 bases respectively, with 17 bases between them. The germline gives CDR1 SGHDT, CDR2 YYEEEE. The CDR3 has 15 residues. CDR3 sequence reads: CASSGLGGGHYEQYF. The CDR3 nucleotides are TGTGCCAGCAGCGGTCTCGGAGGGGGGCACTACGAGCAGTACTTC.

The V and J genes are TRBV19 and TRBJ1-6, with D uncertain. Germline CDR1 and CDR2: LNHDA and SQIVND (reference sequence). This CDR3 region has 14 residues. Trimming stripped 2 bases from V and 8 bases from J, with 10 bases between. As DNA, the CDR3 is TGTGCCAGTAGTATATCCTACGGGGATTCACCCCTCCACTTT. This gives the protein CASSISYGDSPLHF.

The chain joins TRBV6-5 to TRBJ1-2; D gene unclear. Germline V gene sequence: CDR1 MNHEY, CDR2 SVGAGI. The V and J ends lost 2 bases and 7 bases respectively, with 11 bases between them. The length of the CDR3 is 13 residues. The CDR3 reads CASSYRAVIGYTF. As DNA, the CDR3 is TGTGCCAGCAGTTACCGAGCAGTGATTGGCTACACCTTC.

This clone was found a few times. The chain links TRBV7-9 to TRBJ1-2; 7 positions agree with TRBD1. The CDR3 is made up of 12 amino acids. The V gene's germline CDR1 is SEHNR and CDR2 FQNEAQ (reference sequence). Trimming removed 6 bases from V and 8 bases from J; junction bases left unmatched: 6. This CDR3 reads CASRWTGEGYTF. In nucleotides, the CDR3 is TGTGCCAGCAGGTGGACAGGAGAGGGCTACACCTTC.

The chain has TRBV7-9 and TRBJ1-2; 9 bases match TRBD1. Trimming at V came to 4 bases and at J to 9 bases, leaving 6 bases not matched to a gene. The germline V gene has CDR1 SEHNR and CDR2 FQNEAQ (reference sequence). The CDR3 length is 13 residues. The CDR3 coding sequence is TGTGCCAGCAGCTCCGGGACAGGGTGGCGCTACACCTTC. It encodes CASSSGTGWRYTF.

The CDR3 sequence: CASSIGNGGAGADTQYF. The CDR3 DNA reads TGTGCCAGTAGTATTGGGAATGGGGGGGCAGGAGCAGATACGCAGTATTTT. The V gene is TRBV19, the J gene TRBJ2-3; D perhaps matches TRBD2 (7 bases). V was cut by 3 bases and J by 4 bases, with 20 bases left in between. Germline CDR1 reads LNHDA; CDR2 reads SQIVND (reference sequence). The CDR3 loop spans 17 amino acids.

The chain recombines TRBV7-2 with TRBJ1-2; D possibly corresponds to TRBD1 (6 bases). The CDR3 has 15 residues. CDR1 is SGHTA and CDR2 is FQGNSA in the germline V gene. V lost 0 bases and J 4 bases, leaving 12 bases between the germline ends. The CDR3 loop reads CASSLATGTPYGYTF. CDR3 bases: TGTGCCAGCAGCTTAGCCACAGGGACTCCCTATGGCTACACCTTC.

This clone appeared once. The genes are TRBV27 and TRBJ1-2; D call uncertain. V shed 2 bases and J shed 6 bases, with 10 bases lying between them. Germline V gene sequence: CDR1 MNHEY, CDR2 SMNVEV (reference sequence). The CDR3 contains 13 residues. DNA of the CDR3: TGTGCCAGCAGTTTAGGGGTCCAGGATGGCTACACCTTC. It is translated as CASSLGVQDGYTF.

This sequence joins TRBV4-1 and TRBJ1-5; no firm D call. CDR1 is MGHRA and CDR2 is YSYEKL in the germline V gene. The CDR3 loop spans 14 amino acids. V was clipped by 0 bases and J by 11 bases, with 14 bases between them. The CDR3 nucleotides read TGCGCCAGCAGCCAAGATCGTAAGTCGGCTGCCCAGCATTTT. The encoded protein is CASSQDRKSAAQHF.

The chain uses TRBV5-6 and TRBJ2-1; 9 bases align to TRBD1. Germline CDR1 SGHDT, CDR2 YYEEEE. The CDR3 is made up of 16 amino acids. With V trimmed by 4 bases and J by 4 bases, 9 bases remained unmatched. Here the CDR3 reads CASSPIGQGRYNEQFF. The CDR3 nucleotides are TGTGCCAGCAGCCCCATCGGACAGGGGAGGTACAATGAGCAGTTCTTC.

The V and J genes are TRBV7-2 and TRBJ1-1, with D tentatively TRBD1 (6 bases). In germline, CDR1 is SGHTA, CDR2 FQGNSA. This CDR3 has 15 amino acids. V gave up 6 bases and J gave up 1 base, with 15 bases separating them. Here the CDR3 DNA reads TGTGCCAGCAGGAGGGGGAGACAGGCGAACACTGAAGCTTTCTTT. Residues: CASRRGRQANTEAFF.

Only one count was recorded for this clone. V gene TRBV5-1 combines with J gene TRBJ1-2; the D gene is possibly TRBD1 (5 bases). CDR3 size: 12 residues. Germline V gives CDR1 SGHRS, CDR2 YFSETQ. Trimming took off 0 bases at V and 7 bases at J, with 7 bases between the two ends. The CDR3 loop is CASSLDGGGYTF. CDR3 coding DNA: TGCGCCAGCAGCTTGGATGGGGGTGGCTACACCTTC.